Reported below is one T cell receptor (beta chain). At one end, the junction sequence differs from germline, possibly due to a read error. The CDR3 runs 14 residues. CDR1 and CDR2 from the germline V gene are LGHDT and YNNKEL (reference sequence). This sample was taken from a study of blood T cell repertoires in COVID-19. Study-wide background: COVID-19 samples collected from the United States, Italy and Spain covered acute and convalescent phases.

Recruits, aged about 18 to 90 years, lived in 20 to 30 US areas. For recovered donors of Cohort 3, there were two negative PCRs, clearance, or symptom resolution. In the authors' workflow: From reference gene primer amplification, estimates of nucleated cell counts were derived. Sequencing was performed with immunoSEQ multiplex PCR; in TCRdb, only in-frame clones are kept and a portion is missing. The DNA gave D and trimming, while V, J and clone size come from that table. The sample has around 130,000 clones, roughly 80% seen once; the top ten hold about 20%. The chain couples TRBV3-1 (or the pseudogene TRBV3-2) to TRBJ2-5; D may be TRBD1 (6 bases). The receptor was derived from a man aged 30-40 years who had recovered from COVID-19. Sequencing was carried out using PBMCs or T cells enriched from blood (not recorded which). The CDR3 region is CASNQQGYQETQYF. Here the CDR3 DNA reads TGTGCCAGCAACCAACAGGGTTACCAAGAGACCCAGTACTTC.